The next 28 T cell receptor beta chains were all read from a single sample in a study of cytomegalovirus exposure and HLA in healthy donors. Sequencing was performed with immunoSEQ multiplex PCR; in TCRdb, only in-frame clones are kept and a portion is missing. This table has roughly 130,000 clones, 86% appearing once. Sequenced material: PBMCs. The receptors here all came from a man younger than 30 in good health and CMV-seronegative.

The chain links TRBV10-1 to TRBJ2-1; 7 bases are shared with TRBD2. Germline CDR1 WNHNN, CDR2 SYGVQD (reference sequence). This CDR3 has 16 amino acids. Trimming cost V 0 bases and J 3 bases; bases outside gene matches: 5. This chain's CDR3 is CASSESRRESYNEQFF. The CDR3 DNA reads TGCGCCAGCAGTGAGTCGAGGCGGGAGAGCTACAATGAGCAGTTCTTC.

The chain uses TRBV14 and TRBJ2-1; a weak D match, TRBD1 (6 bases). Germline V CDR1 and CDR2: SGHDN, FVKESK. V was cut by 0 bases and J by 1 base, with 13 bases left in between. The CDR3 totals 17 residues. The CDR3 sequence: CASSQDQGPGSYNEQFF. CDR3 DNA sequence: TGTGCCAGCAGCCAAGATCAGGGGCCGGGGTCCTACAATGAGCAGTTCTTC.

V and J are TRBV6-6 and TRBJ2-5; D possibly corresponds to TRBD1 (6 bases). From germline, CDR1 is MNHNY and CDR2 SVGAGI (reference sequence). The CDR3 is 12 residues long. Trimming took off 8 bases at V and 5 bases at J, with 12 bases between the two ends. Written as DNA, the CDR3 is TGTGCCAGCCATACAGGGCGGGAGACCCAGTACTTC. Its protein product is CASHTGRETQYF.

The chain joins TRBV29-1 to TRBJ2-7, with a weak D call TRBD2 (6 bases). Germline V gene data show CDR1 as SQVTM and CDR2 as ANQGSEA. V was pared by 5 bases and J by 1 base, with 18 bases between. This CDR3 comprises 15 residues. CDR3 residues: CSVMDIGSASYEQYF. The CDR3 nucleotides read TGCAGCGTTATGGACATCGGGAGCGCATCCTACGAGCAGTACTTC.

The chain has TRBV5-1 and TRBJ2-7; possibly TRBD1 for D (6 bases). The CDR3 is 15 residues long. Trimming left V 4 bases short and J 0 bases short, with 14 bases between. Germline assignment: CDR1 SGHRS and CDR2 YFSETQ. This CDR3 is CASSPGALSSYEQYF. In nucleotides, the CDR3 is TGCGCCAGCAGCCCAGGGGCCTTGAGCTCCTACGAGCAGTACTTC.

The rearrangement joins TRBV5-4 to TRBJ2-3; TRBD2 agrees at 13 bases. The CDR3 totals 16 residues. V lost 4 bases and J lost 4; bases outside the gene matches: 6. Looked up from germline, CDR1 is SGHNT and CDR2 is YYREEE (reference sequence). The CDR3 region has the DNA TGTGCCAGCAGCGCGGGACTAGCGGGACGGTCAGATACGCAGTATTTT. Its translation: CASSAGLAGRSDTQYF.

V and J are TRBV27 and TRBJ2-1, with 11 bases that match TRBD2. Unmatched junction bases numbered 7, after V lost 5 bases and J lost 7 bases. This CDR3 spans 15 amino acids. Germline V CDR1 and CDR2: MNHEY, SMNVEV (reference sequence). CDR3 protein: CASSLSGRAGNEQFF. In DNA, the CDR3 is TGTGCCAGCAGTCTTAGCGGGAGGGCCGGGAATGAGCAGTTCTTC.

CDR3 region: CASSLGWGRDEAFF. The CDR3 DNA reads TGCGCCAGCAGCTTGGGATGGGGGAGGGATGAAGCTTTCTTT. V is TRBV5-1 and J is TRBJ1-1, with D maybe TRBD1 (5 bases). Per germline, CDR1 SGHRS and CDR2 YFSETQ. The CDR3 is 14 residues long. V dropped 0 bases and J dropped 7 bases, with 13 bases sitting between them. Drawing the rest from reference TRBV5-1 and TRBJ1-1, the complete variable domain is KAGVTQTPRYLIKTRGQQVTLSCSPISGHRSVSWYQQTPGQGLQFLFEYFSETQRNKGNFPGRFSGRQFSNSRSEMNVSTLELGDSALYLCASSLGWGRDEAFFGQGTRLTVV.

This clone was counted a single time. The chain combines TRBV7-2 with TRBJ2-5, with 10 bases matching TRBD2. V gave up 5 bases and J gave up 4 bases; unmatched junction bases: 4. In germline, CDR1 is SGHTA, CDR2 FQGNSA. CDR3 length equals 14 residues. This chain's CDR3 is CASSTRLAGETQYF. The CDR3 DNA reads TGTGCCAGCAGCACCCGACTAGCGGGAGAGACCCAGTACTTC.

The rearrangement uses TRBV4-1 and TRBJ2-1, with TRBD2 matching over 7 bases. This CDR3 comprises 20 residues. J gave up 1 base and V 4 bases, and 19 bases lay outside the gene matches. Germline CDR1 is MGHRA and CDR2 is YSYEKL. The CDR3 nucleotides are TGCGCCAGCAGCCCCTCCACCATTCCGGGGGGAACGAGGTCCTACAATGAGCAGTTCTTC. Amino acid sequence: CASSPSTIPGGTRSYNEQFF.

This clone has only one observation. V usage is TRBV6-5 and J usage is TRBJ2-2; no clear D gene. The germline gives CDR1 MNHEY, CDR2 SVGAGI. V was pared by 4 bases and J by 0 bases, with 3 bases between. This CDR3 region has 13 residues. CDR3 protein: CASSFTNTGELFF. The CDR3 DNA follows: TGTGCCAGCAGTTTTACGAACACCGGGGAGCTGTTTTTT.

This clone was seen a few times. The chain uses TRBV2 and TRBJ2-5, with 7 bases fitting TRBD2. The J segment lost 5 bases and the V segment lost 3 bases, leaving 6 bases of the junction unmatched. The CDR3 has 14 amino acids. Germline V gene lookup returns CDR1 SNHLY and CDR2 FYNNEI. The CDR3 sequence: CASSDWGGRETQYF. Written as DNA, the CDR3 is TGTGCCAGCAGTGACTGGGGGGGAAGGGAGACCCAGTACTTC.

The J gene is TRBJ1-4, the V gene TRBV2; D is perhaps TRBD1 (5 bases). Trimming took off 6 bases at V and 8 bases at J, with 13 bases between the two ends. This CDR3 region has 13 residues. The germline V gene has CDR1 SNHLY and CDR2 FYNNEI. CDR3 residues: CASRLWGGEKLFF. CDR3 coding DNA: TGTGCCAGCAGATTATGGGGGGGAGAAAAACTGTTTTTT.

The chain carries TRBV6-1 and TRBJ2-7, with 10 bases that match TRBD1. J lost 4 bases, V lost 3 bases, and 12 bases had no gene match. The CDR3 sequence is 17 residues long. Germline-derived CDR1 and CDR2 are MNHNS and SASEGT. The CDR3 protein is CASSDGPDRGRRYEQYF. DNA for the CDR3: TGTGCCAGCAGTGATGGGCCCGACAGGGGGCGCAGGTACGAGCAGTACTTC.

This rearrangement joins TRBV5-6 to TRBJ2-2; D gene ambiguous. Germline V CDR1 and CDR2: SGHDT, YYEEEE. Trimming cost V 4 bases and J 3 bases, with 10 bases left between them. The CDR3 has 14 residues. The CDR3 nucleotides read TGTGCCAGCAGCCCCGACACTTACACCGGGGAGCTGTTTTTT. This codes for CASSPDTYTGELFF.

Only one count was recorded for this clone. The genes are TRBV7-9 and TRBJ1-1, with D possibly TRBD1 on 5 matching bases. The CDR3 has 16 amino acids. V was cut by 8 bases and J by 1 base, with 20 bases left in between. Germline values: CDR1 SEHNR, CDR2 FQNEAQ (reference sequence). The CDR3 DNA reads TGTGCCAGCTCTCAACCCAGGGAAGGTGGGAACACTGAAGCTTTCTTT. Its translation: CASSQPREGGNTEAFF.

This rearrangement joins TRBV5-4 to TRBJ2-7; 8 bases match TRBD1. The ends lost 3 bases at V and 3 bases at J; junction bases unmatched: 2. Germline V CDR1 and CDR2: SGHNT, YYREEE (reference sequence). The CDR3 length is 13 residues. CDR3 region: CASSWGQDYEQYF. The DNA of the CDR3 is TGTGCCAGCAGCTGGGGACAGGACTACGAGCAGTACTTC.

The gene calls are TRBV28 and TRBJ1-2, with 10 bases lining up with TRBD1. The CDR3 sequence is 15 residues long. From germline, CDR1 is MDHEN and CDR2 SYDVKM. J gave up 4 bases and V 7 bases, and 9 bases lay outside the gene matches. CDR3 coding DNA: TGTGCCAGCAAAATCACGGGACAGGGGACCTATGGCTACACCTTC. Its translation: CASKITGQGTYGYTF.

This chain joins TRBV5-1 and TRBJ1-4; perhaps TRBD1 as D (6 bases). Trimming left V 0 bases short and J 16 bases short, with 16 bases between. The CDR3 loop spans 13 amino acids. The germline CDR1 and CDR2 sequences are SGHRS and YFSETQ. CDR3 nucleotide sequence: TGCGCCAGCAGCTTGGCCCCGACAGGTTCAGCGTTTTTT. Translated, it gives CASSLAPTGSAFF.

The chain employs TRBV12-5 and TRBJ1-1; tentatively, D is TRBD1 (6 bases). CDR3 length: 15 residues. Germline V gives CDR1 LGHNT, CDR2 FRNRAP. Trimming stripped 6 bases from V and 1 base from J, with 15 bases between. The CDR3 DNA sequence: TGTGCTAGTGGAAAGCAGGACAGTAGGAACACTGAAGCTTTCTTT. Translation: CASGKQDSRNTEAFF.

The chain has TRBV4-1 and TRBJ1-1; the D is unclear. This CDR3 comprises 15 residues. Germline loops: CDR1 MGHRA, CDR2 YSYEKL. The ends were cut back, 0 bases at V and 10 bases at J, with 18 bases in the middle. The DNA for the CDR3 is TGCGCCAGCAGCCAAGATGTGGGAGTCCTCGGGGTAGCTTTCTTT. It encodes CASSQDVGVLGVAFF.

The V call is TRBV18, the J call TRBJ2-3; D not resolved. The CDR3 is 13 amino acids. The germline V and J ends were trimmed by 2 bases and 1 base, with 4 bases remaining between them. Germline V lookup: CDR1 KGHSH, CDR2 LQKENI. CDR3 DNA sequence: TGTGCCAGCTCACCAGGGCGCACAGATACGCAGTATTTT. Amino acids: CASSPGRTDTQYF.

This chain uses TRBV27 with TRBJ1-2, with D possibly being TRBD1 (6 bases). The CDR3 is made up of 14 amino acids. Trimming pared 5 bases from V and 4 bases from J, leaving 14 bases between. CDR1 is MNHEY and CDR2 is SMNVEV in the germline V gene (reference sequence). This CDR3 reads CASSPRQDFYGYTF. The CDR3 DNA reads TGTGCCAGCAGTCCAAGACAGGACTTCTATGGCTACACCTTC.

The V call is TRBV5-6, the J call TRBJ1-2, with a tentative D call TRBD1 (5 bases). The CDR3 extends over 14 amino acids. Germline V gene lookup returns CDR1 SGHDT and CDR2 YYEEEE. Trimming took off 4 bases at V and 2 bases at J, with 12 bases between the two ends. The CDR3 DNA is TGTGCCAGCAGCACTCCGACAGCGAACTATGGCTACACCTTC. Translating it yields CASSTPTANYGYTF.

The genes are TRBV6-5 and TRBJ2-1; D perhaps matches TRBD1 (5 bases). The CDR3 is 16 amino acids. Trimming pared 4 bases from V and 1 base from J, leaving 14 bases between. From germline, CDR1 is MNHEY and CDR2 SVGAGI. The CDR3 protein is CASSSPTAESYNEQFF. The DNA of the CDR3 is TGTGCCAGCAGTTCACCGACAGCCGAGTCCTACAATGAGCAGTTCTTC.

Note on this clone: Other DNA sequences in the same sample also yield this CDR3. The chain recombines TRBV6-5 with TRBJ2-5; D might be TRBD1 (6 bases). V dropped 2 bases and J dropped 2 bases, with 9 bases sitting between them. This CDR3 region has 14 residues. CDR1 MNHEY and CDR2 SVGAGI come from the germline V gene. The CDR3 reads CASSYTQGQETQYF. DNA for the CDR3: TGTGCCAGCAGTTACACACAGGGACAAGAGACCCAGTACTTC.

In DNA form, the CDR3 reads TGTGCCAGCAGCGAGGACAGAAAGTCTGGAAACACCATATATTTT. It encodes CASSEDRKSGNTIYF. The rearrangement joins TRBV7-2 to TRBJ1-3; possible D gene TRBD1, 6 bases. Trimming took off 5 bases at V and 1 base at J, with 12 bases between the two ends. The germline V gene has CDR1 SGHTA and CDR2 FQGNSA. The CDR3 is 15 residues long.

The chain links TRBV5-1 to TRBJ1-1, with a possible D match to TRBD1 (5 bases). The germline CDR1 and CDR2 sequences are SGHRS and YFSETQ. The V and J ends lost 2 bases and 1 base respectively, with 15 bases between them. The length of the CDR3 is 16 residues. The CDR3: CASSLRGGGENTEAFF. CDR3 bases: TGCGCCAGCAGCTTAAGGGGCGGGGGAGAGAACACTGAAGCTTTCTTT.